This TCR beta chain was captured by sequencing in a study of circulating tumor DNA in untreated peripheral T-cell lymphoma. About the research overall: Serum was collected at baseline and serially during treatment for tumor TCR ctDNA. Study-level results: Tumor-specific clonotypes were found in 76% of patients. Despite persistently detectable ctDNA, two patients remained in remission over around ten years. Detectable ctDNA after therapy showed a trend toward worse survival.

Sequencing was performed with immunoSEQ multiplex PCR; in TCRdb, only in-frame clones are kept and a portion is missing. The table shows a few hundred clones, with roughly 90% occurring only once. Unmatched junction bases numbered 4, after V lost 4 bases and J lost 3 bases. This CDR3 has 15 amino acids. Germline-derived CDR1 and CDR2 are SGDLS and YYNGEE. Concerning this clone itself: The antigen remains unidentified.

The clonotype originates from a human donor with peripheral T-cell lymphoma. Sample: cell-free DNA from blood serum. The V gene is TRBV9, the J gene TRBJ1-4; 9 bases agree with TRBD1. As DNA, the CDR3 is TGTGCCAGCAGCAAACAGGGGGCTGCTAATGAAAAACTGTTTTTT. Amino acids: CASSKQGAANEKLFF.